This TCR beta chain was documented in a study of spatial heterogeneity in lung cancer. The wider study: Detection consistently yielded more beta chains than alpha chains. Each unique TCR and UMI combination was seen more than ten times on average in raw reads.

All TCR cDNA molecules were individually tagged with a unique molecular identifier. TCRdb fed the 5' RACE reads into MiXCR, producing one record per CDR3 protein. The sample lists about 5,000 distinct CDR3 sequences; around 17% were seen once. Many counts were recorded for this clonotype. Being off target in a library aimed at alpha chains, this beta chain has a size of little meaning. The germline V gene has CDR1 SGHTA and CDR2 FQGNSA. The CDR3 spans 12 residues. The V gene lost 1 base and the J gene lost 4 bases, with 4 bases spanning the gap. The time point here: sample taken at primary tumor resection. Tumor, nontumor lung or frozen PBMC supplied whole RNA, sequenced without sorting. The donor group consisted of 72 patients who had untreated, early-stage non-small cell lung cancer.

The chain has TRBV7-2 and TRBJ2-5, with D unresolved. The sequence was collected from a male donor with early-stage non-small cell lung cancer. The sequencing here drew on normal lung tissue next to the tumor, taken at surgery. As DNA, the CDR3 is TGTGCCAGCAGCTTAGGTGTAGAGACCCAGTACTTC. It specifies CASSLGVETQYF.